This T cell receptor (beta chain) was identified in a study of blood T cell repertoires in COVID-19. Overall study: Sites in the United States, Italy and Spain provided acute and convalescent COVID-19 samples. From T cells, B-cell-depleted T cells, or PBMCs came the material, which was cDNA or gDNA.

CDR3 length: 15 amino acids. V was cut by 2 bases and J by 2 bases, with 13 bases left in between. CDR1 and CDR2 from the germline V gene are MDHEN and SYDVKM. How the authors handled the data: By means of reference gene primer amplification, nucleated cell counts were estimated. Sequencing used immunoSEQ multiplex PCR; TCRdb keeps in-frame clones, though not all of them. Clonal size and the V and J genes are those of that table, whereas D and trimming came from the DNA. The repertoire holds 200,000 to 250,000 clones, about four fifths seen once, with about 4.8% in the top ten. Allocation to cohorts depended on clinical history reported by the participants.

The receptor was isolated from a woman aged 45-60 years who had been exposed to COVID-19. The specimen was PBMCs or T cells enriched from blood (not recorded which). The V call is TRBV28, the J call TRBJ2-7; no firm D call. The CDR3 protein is CASSLTLTSTYEQYF. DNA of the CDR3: TGTGCCAGCAGTTTAACTTTAACCTCAACCTACGAGCAGTACTTC.